The entry below describes one TCR beta chain. Method: immunoSEQ multiplex PCR; TCRdb's copy keeps in-frame clones and lacks some. The table includes 100,000 to 120,000 clones, about 90% detected once. Germline V gene data show CDR1 as SGHVS and CDR2 as FQNEAQ. The CDR3 runs to 13 residues. V was cut by 3 bases and J by 4 bases, with 6 bases left in between. The record originates from a study of T cells after somatic rescue of genetic block. The source material was peripheral blood mononuclear cells (PBMCs). This rearrangement joins TRBV7-8 to TRBJ1-4, with D possibly matching TRBD1 (5 bases). The sequence was obtained from a young woman. CDR3 sequence: CASSFQGNEKLFF. DNA of the CDR3: TGTGCCAGCAGCTTCCAGGGTAATGAAAAACTGTTTTTT.